This TCR beta chain was identified in a study of Graves' ophthalmopathy and Graves' hyperthyroidism. This clonotype was found many times. As yet, its antigen is unknown. Amplification of TCR beta CDR3 regions used RNA transcripts. HTBI primers primed a first-round RT-PCR, and a second-round multiplex PCR followed. MiXCR, run by TCRdb on the multiplex PCR reads, gives a single entry per CDR3 protein. The sample gives under 350,000 distinct CDR3 sequences, about a sixth of which show up once; approximately 13% is in the top ten. Presentation of ophthalmopathy in the donors involved moderate-to-severe activity, CAS ≥3, NOSPECS ≥4 and a duration under 3 months. Study-level findings and limits: Ophthalmopathy progression prediction by the model yielded a sensitivity of 55% to 71% and a specificity of roughly 72%.

This CDR3 spans 12 amino acids. The V gene's germline CDR1 is SQVTM and CDR2 ANQGSEA. With 5 bases removed from V and 0 bases from J, the gap between germline ends came to 7 bases. The receptor comes from an adult man with Graves' ophthalmopathy. Sequencing was done on a sample of peripheral blood. The chain carries TRBV29-1 and TRBJ1-1; D is uncertain. In nucleotides, the CDR3 is TGCAGCGTTATTACAGTGAACACTGAAGCTTTCTTT. It specifies CSVITVNTEAFF.